The clone carrying this TCR beta chain was observed a few times. Its cognate antigen is unknown. This sample stems from a study of identical twins. Findings of the study overall: Out-of-frame sharing of TCR alpha in monozygotic twins was underestimated by models. Cross-sectional statistics underpinned the conclusions; the same donors were not followed.

All donors were healthy, and all were Caucasian. Losses at the gene ends were 5 bases for V and 6 bases for J; bases not matched to a gene: 19. The CDR3 totals 19 residues. Germline V gives CDR1 MNHEY, CDR2 SMNVEV (reference sequence). Each cDNA held unique molecular identifiers, and template switching gave it a universal primer site. One entry per CDR3 protein results from TCRdb running MiXCR on the 5' RACE reads. The table lists about 490,000 distinct CDR3 sequences, over 12% of them singletons. These records were also assigned to another study, of yellow fever vaccine responses in identical twins.

The chain has TRBV27 and TRBJ1-2; TRBD1 aligns across 12 bases. What was sequenced was CD4+ T cells sorted from blood. The receptor was derived from a woman aged 18-29 years in good health. CDR3 amino acids: CASSGYRGTGGEVGNGYTF. The CDR3 DNA sequence: TGTGCCAGCAGTGGCTACCGAGGGACAGGGGGCGAAGTTGGAAATGGCTACACCTTC.